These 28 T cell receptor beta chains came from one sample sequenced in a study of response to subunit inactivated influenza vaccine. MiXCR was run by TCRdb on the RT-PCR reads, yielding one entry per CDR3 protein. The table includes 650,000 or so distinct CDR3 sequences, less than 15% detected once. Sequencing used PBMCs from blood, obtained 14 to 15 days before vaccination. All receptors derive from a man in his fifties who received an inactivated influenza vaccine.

This chain's CDR3 is CASSWVALDEQFF. The CDR3 DNA sequence: TGTGCCAGCAGCTGGGTAGCCTTGGATGAGCAGTTCTTC. The J gene is TRBJ2-1, the V gene TRBV5-6, with D unresolved. The ends were cut back, 3 bases at V and 8 bases at J, with 12 bases in the middle. The CDR3 contains 13 residues. Looked up from germline, CDR1 is SGHDT and CDR2 is YYEEEE.

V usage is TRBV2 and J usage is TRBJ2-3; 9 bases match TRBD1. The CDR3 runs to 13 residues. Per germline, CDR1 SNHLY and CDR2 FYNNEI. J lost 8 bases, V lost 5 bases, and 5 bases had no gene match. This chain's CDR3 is CASSLQGASTQYF. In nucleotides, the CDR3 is TGTGCCAGCAGTCTACAGGGGGCGAGTACGCAGTATTTT.

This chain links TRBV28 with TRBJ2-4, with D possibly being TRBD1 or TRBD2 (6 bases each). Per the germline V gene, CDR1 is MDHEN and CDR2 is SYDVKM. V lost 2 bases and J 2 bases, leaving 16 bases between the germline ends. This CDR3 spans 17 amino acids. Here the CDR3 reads CASSLVSQGRTKNIQYF. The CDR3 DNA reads TGTGCCAGCAGTTTAGTATCCCAGGGGAGGACCAAAAACATTCAGTACTTC.

For the CDR3, the DNA is TGTGCCAGCAGCAACGCGGGAGCCCGCTCCTACAATGAGCAGTTCTTC. Protein product: CASSNAGARSYNEQFF. The chain is built from TRBV28 and TRBJ2-1; 7 bases are shared with TRBD2. V trimming: 6 bases; J trimming: 0 bases; junction bases outside the gene matches: 8. CDR1 MDHEN and CDR2 SYDVKM come from the germline V gene. The CDR3 extends over 16 amino acids.

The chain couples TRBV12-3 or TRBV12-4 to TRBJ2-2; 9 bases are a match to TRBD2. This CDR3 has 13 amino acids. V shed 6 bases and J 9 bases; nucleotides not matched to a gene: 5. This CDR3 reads CASRAGGPRELFF. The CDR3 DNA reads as TGTGCCAGCAGGGCGGGGGGGCCCCGGGAGCTGTTTTTT.

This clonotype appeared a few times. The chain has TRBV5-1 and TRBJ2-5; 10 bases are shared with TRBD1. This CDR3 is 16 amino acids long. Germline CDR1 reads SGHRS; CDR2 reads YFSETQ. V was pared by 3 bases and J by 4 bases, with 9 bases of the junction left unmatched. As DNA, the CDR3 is TGCGCCAGCAGCTCCGGGACAGGGGTTTTTGTAGAGACCCAGTACTTC. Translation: CASSSGTGVFVETQYF.

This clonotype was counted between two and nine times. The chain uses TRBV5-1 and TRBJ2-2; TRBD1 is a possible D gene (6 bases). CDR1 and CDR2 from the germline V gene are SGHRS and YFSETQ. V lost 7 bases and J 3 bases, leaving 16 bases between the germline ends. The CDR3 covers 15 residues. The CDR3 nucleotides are TGCGCCAGCGGCTACCGGGACATTGACACCGGGGAGCTGTTTTTT. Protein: CASGYRDIDTGELFF.

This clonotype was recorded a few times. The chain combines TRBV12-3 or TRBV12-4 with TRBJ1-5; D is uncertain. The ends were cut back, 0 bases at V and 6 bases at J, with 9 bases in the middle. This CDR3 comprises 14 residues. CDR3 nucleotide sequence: TGTGCCAGCAGTTTAGCGGGTTTCCGTCAGCCCCAGCATTTT. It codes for CASSLAGFRQPQHF.

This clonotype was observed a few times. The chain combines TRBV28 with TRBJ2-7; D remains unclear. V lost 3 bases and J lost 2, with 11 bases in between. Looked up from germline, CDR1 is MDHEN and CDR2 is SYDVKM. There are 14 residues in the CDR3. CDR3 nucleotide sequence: TGTGCCAGCAGTTTCGAAGGACCACCCTACGAGCAGTACTTC. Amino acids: CASSFEGPPYEQYF.

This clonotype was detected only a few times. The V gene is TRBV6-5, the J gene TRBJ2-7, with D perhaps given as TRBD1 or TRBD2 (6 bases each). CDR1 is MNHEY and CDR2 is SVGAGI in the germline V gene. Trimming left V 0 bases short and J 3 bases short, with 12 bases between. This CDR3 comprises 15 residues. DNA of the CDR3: TGTGCCAGCAGTTACTCTTCCAGGGGACTCTACGAGCAGTACTTC. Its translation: CASSYSSRGLYEQYF.

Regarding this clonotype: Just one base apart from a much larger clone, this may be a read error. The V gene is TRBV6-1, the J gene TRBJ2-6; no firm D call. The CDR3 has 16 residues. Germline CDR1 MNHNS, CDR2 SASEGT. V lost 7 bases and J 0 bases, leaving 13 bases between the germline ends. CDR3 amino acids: CASTKVRYSGANVLTF. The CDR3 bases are TGTGCCAGCACCAAGGTACGGTACTCTGGGGCCAACGTCCTGACTTTC.

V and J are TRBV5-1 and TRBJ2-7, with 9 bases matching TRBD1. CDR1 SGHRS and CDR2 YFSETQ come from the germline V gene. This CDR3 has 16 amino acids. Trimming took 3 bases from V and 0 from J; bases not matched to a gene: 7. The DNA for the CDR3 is TGCGCCAGCAGCTGGCGAGGACAGGGGAACTCCTACGAGCAGTACTTC. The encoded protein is CASSWRGQGNSYEQYF.

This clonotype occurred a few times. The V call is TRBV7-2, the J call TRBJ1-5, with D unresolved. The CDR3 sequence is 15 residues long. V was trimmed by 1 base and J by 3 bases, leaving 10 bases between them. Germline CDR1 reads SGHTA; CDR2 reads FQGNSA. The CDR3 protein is CASSLGVRTNQPQHF. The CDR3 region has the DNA TGTGCCAGCAGCTTAGGTGTCCGGACCAATCAGCCCCAGCATTTT.

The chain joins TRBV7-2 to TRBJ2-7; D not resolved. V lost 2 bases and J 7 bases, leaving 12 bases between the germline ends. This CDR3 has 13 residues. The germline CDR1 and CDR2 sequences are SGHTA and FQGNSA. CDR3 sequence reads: CASSLTTGWEQYF. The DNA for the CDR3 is TGTGCCAGCAGCTTAACGACCGGCTGGGAGCAGTACTTC.

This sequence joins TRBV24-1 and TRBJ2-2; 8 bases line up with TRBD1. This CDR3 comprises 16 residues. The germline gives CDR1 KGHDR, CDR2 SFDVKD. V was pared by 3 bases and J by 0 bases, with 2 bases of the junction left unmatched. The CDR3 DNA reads TGTGCCACCAGTGATCAGGGGGCCGCGAACACCGGGGAGCTGTTTTTT. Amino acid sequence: CATSDQGAANTGELFF.

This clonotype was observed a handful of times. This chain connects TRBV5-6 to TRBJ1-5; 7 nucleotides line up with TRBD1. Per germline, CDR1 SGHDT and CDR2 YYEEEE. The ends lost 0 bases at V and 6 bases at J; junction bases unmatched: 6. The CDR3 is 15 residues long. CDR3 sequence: CASSLGRGVRQPQHF. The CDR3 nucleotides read TGTGCCAGCAGCTTGGGCAGGGGGGTGCGTCAGCCCCAGCATTTT.

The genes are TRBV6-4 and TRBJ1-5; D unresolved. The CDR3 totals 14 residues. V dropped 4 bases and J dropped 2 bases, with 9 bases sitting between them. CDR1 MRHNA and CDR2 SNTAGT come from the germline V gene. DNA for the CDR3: TGTGCCAGCAGTGCCGACACAGGCAATCAGCCCCAGCATTTT. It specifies CASSADTGNQPQHF.

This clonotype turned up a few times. The CDR3 loop reads CASSLGPVGDTQYF. CDR3 sequence (DNA): TGTGCCAGCAGCTTAGGGCCCGTGGGGGATACGCAGTATTTT. The rearrangement joins TRBV7-8 to TRBJ2-3; D gene uncertain. The V and J ends lost 1 base and 6 bases respectively, with 11 bases between them. The germline V gene encodes CDR1 SGHVS and CDR2 FQNEAQ. CDR3 length: 14 residues.

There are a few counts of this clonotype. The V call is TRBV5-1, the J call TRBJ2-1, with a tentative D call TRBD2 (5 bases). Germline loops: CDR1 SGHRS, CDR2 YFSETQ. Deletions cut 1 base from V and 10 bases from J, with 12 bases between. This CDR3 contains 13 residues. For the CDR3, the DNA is TGCGCCAGCAGCTTGCGCCTGGGCGGGGAGCAGTTCTTC. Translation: CASSLRLGGEQFF.

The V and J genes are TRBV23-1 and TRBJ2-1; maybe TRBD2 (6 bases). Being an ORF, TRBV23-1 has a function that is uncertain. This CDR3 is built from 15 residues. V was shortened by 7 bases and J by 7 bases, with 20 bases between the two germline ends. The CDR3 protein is CASKKIGGGINEQFF. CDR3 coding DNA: TGCGCCAGCAAAAAAATCGGGGGAGGAATAAATGAGCAGTTCTTC.

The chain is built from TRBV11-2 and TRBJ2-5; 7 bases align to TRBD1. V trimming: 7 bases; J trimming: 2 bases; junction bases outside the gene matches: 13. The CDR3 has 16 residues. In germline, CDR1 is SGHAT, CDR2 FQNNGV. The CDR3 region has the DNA TGTGCCAGCACCTCTGCCGCGCCGGGACAGCAAGAGACCCAGTACTTC. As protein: CASTSAAPGQQETQYF.

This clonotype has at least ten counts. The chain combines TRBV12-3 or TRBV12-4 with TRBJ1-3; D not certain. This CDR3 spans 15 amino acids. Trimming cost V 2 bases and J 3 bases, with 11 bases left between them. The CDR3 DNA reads TGTGCCAGCAGTTTAAACCGGATAGGTGGAAACACCATATATTTT. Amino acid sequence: CASSLNRIGGNTIYF.

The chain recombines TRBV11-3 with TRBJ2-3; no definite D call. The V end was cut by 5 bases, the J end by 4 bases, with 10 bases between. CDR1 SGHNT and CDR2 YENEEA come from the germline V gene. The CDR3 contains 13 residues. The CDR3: CASSPSVPDTQYF. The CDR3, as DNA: TGTGCCAGCAGCCCGTCGGTTCCAGATACGCAGTATTTT.

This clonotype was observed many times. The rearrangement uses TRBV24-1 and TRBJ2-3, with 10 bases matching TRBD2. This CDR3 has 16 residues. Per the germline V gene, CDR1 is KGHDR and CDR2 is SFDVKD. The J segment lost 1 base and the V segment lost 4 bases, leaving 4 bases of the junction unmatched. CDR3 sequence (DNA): TGTGCCACCAGTGACCCCGGGACTAGCGGCACAGATACGCAGTATTTT. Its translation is CATSDPGTSGTDTQYF.

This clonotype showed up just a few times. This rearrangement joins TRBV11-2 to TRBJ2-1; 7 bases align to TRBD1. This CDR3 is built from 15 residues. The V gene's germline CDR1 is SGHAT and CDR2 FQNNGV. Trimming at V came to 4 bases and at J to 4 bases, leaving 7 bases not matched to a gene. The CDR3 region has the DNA TGTGCCAGCAGCTACGACAGGGTTGGGTACAATGAGCAGTTCTTC. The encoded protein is CASSYDRVGYNEQFF.

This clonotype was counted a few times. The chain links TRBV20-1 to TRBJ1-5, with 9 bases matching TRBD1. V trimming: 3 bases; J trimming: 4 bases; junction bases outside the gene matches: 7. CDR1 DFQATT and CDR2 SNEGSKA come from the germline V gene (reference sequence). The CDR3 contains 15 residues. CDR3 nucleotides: TGCAGTGCTAGGCCGGGGACAGGGAGTAATCAGCCCCAGCATTTT. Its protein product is CSARPGTGSNQPQHF.

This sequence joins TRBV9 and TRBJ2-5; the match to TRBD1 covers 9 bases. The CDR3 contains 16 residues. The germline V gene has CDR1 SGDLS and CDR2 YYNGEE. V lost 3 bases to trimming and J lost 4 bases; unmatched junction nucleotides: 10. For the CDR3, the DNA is TGTGCCAGCAGCGGGGATCGGACAGGGGATGGAGAGACCCAGTACTTC. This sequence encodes CASSGDRTGDGETQYF.

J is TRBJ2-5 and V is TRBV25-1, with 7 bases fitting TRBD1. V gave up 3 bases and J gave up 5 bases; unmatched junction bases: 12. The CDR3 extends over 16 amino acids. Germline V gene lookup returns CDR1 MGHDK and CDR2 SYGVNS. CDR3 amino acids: CASSDQDRWARETQYF. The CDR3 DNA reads TGTGCCAGCAGTGATCAGGACAGGTGGGCCCGTGAGACCCAGTACTTC. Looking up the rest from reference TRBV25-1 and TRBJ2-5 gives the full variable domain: EADIYQTPRYLVIGTGKKITLECSQTMGHDKMYWYQQDPGMELHLIHYSYGVNSTEKGDLSSESTVSRIRTEHFPLTLESARPSHTSQYLCASSDQDRWARETQYFGPGTRLLVL.